A selection of T cell receptor beta chains follows, all from one sample in a study of CD4 and CD8 cells across lung adenocarcinoma regions. TCRdb reprocessed the PCR reads via MiXCR and lists one record per CDR3 protein. The sample gives more than 9,000 distinct CDR3 sequences, approximately 46% of which show up once; 25% to 35% is in the top ten. The sequenced material came from CD8+ T cells from the margin of a lung tumor. These receptors were collected from a male donor with lung adenocarcinoma. The CD4 and CD8 labels of this study may be unreliable. Each CDR3 is given with its conserved first and last residue. The D gene is left open where the match is weak. The size entry is marked missing in some rows and otherwise reads once, few, many or a size class.

>TRBV7-3|TRBJ1-1|TRBD1|.
TGTGCCAGCAGCGGAGGGACAGGGCGATTTCGAGGGACTGAAGCTTTCTTT
CASSGGTGRFRGTEAFF
>TRBV6-1|TRBJ2-3|TRBD2|.
TGTGCCAGCAACATAGAGACTAGCGGCACCGATACGCAGTATTTT
CASNIETSGTDTQYF
>TRBV27|TRBJ2-2|.|.
.
CASSLLGLDVGTGALYF
>TRBV27|TRBJ2-3|TRBD2|.
TGTGCCAGCAGCTTATTACACGACGGACTAGCGGCTAGCACAGATACGCAGTATTTT
CASSLLHDGLAASTDTQYF
>TRBV6-5|TRBJ2-4|.|medium-sized
TGTGCCAGCAAATTGGTAGCCGTAGACATTCAGTACTTC
CASKLVAVDIQYF
>TRBV6-4|TRBJ2-1|.|many
TGTGCCAGCACCCCTCTCCGGGACCCGGCCTACAATGAGCAGTTCTTC
CASTPLRDPAYNEQFF
>TRBV27|TRBJ2-3|.|many
TGTGCCAGCATCCGTGTGGGGGTTGGAGATACGCAGTATTTT
CASIRVGVGDTQYF
>TRBV6-2/TRBV6-3|TRBJ2-7|.|few
TGTGCCAGTCATACCCCCCCAGGGTCGGGCCACTACGAGCAGTACTTC
CASHTPPGSGHYEQYF
>TRBV6-5|TRBJ2-5|TRBD2|medium-sized
TGTGCCAGCACTTCCCGACTAGCGGGAGGGCCTCGGGGAGAGACCCAGTACTTC
CASTSRLAGGPRGETQYF
>TRBV6-5|TRBJ2-6|TRBD1|medium-sized
TGTGCCAGCAGCCGGACAGGGGGCACCTCTGGGGCCAACGTCCTGACTTTC
CASSRTGGTSGANVLTF
>TRBV12-3/TRBV12-4|TRBJ2-1|TRBD1|.
TGTGCCAGCAGCCCCCTTTCGGGACAGAACAATGAGCAGTTCTTC
CASSPLSGQNNEQFF
>TRBV10-3|TRBJ2-1|TRBD1|many
TGTGCCATCAGTAAGAACAGGGGCAATGAGCAGTTCTTC
CAISKNRGNEQFF
>TRBV6-1|TRBJ2-5|TRBD2|once
TGTGCGGGCAGCGGGGGCGGTGACCAAGAGACCCAGTACTTC
CAGSGGGDQETQYF
>TRBV11-1|TRBJ2-2|.|.
TGTGCCAGCTCTCTAGACTTCAACACCGGGGAGCTGTTTTTT
CASSLDFNTGELFF
>TRBV12-3/TRBV12-4|TRBJ2-4|TRBD2|medium-sized
TGTGCCAGCAGTCCTGGACTAGTTGACAAAAACATTCAGTACTTC
CASSPGLVDKNIQYF
>TRBV12-3/TRBV12-4|TRBJ2-4|.|few
TGTGCCAGCTCCCTCCGGGGAGAGCAGTACTTC
CASSLRGEQYF